Below are 11 T cell receptor beta chains sequenced from a single sample in a study of breast tumors, draining lymph nodes, adjacent tissues. TCRdb re-derived calls from the multiplex PCR reads in MiXCR, one entry per CDR3 protein. The repertoire holds approximately 210,000 distinct CDR3 sequences, less than 35% seen once, with about 3.9% in the top ten. Samples came from axillary lymph nodes draining the breast cancer. The sample comprised axillary lymph node tissue. The receptors come from a female donor with breast cancer. Some clones in this sample may be carry-over from other donors' samples.

This clonotype was counted ten times or more. This chain joins TRBV29-1 and TRBJ2-1; no reliable D call. Germline V gene lookup returns CDR1 SQVTM and CDR2 ANQGSEA. The V gene lost 7 bases and the J gene lost 5 bases, with 6 bases spanning the gap. There are 10 residues in the CDR3. In DNA form, the CDR3 reads TGCAGCGGAGGAGACAATGAGCAGTTCTTC. Its translation: CSGGDNEQFF.

The chain combines TRBV6-6 with TRBJ1-4, with 8 bases matching TRBD1. This CDR3 is 15 amino acids long. Germline CDR1 MNHNY, CDR2 SVGAGI (reference sequence). Germline trimming cut 6 bases from V and 7 bases from J; bases unmatched to any gene: 10. The CDR3 here is CASSLYETGVEKLFF. The CDR3 DNA follows: TGTGCCAGCAGCTTATATGAGACAGGGGTTGAAAAACTGTTTTTT.

In its sample, this clonotype was seen many times. The chain has TRBV5-1 and TRBJ2-1, with 11 bases lining up with TRBD2. Germline assignment: CDR1 SGHRS and CDR2 YFSETQ. V dropped 4 bases and J dropped 5; count of bases not matched to a gene: 5. This CDR3 has 15 residues. CDR3 coding DNA: TGCGCCAGCAGCGACGGGACTAGCGGAAACAATGAGCAGTTCTTC. Residues: CASSDGTSGNNEQFF.

The rearrangement links TRBV6-2 or TRBV6-3 to TRBJ2-1; possibly TRBD1 for D (5 bases). The CDR3 length is 12 residues. V shed 5 bases and J shed 4 bases, with 6 bases lying between them. Looked up from germline, CDR1 is MNHEY and CDR2 is SVGEGT. The CDR3 here is CASSRTYNEQFF. In DNA form, the CDR3 reads TGTGCCAGCAGTCGGACATACAATGAGCAGTTCTTC.

The chain has TRBV5-1 and TRBJ2-7; 14 nucleotides agree with TRBD2. CDR1 is SGHRS, CDR2 YFSETQ, per germline. The CDR3 has 14 amino acids. The V gene end was trimmed by 4 bases and the J gene end by 8 bases; junction bases not matched to a gene: 5. Here the CDR3 reads CASSMGLAGVQQYF. The CDR3 DNA sequence: TGCGCCAGCAGCATGGGACTAGCGGGAGTTCAGCAGTACTTC.

This clonotype came up many times. The rearrangement links TRBV19 to TRBJ2-5; D gene unclear. Between the trimmed V and J ends, which lost 2 bases and 7 bases, there was a span of 14 bases. Germline assignment: CDR1 LNHDA and CDR2 SQIVND (reference sequence). The CDR3 has 14 amino acids. CDR3 amino acids: CASSINPSTGTQYF. CDR3 sequence (DNA): TGTGCCAGTAGTATAAATCCATCCACGGGGACCCAGTACTTC.

The CDR3 reads CASGFAFGNTGELFF. The DNA for the CDR3 is TGTGCTAGTGGTTTCGCCTTCGGGAACACCGGGGAGCTGTTTTTT. The V and J genes are TRBV12-5 and TRBJ2-2; D remains ambiguous. This CDR3 comprises 15 residues. The V gene's germline CDR1 is LGHNT and CDR2 FRNRAP. V lost 3 bases, J lost 1 base, and 9 bases lay in between.

Many counts were recorded for this clonotype. The chain uses TRBV5-8 and TRBJ1-2, with D perhaps TRBD1 (5 bases). V shed 2 bases and J shed 6 bases, with 11 bases lying between them. The CDR3 contains 13 residues. From germline, CDR1 is SGHTS and CDR2 YDEGEE. The CDR3 sequence: CASSFRGSHGYTF. CDR3 DNA sequence: TGTGCCAGCAGCTTCCGGGGGAGTCATGGCTACACCTTC.

A few counts support this clonotype. A single base separates this from a much larger clone, so it may be a read error. The CDR3 here is CASSQPGQGRPPRPYEQYF. The CDR3 nucleotides read TGTGCCAGCAGCCAACCGGGACAGGGTAGGCCGCCCAGACCCTACGAGCAGTACTTC. The chain uses TRBV7-2 and TRBJ2-7, with 9 bases lining up with TRBD1. The germline CDR1 and CDR2 sequences are SGHTA and FQGNSA. The CDR3 runs 19 residues. V was clipped by 5 bases and J by 2 bases; unmatched bases: 19.

At least ten counts were recorded for this clonotype. This chain connects TRBV10-3 to TRBJ1-2; 9 bases fit TRBD1. This CDR3 is 15 amino acids long. V trimming: 5 bases; J trimming: 2 bases; junction bases outside the gene matches: 6. In germline, CDR1 is ENHRY, CDR2 SYGVKD. For the CDR3, the DNA is TGTGCCATCAGTTACCCACAGGGGGCGAACTATGGCTACACCTTC. Its translation: CAISYPQGANYGYTF.

The chain has TRBV7-2 and TRBJ2-1, with TRBD2 matching 8 bases. This CDR3 comprises 14 residues. The V gene end was trimmed by 6 bases and the J gene end by 8 bases; junction bases not matched to a gene: 9. Germline V lookup: CDR1 SGHTA, CDR2 FQGNSA. CDR3 nucleotide sequence: TGTGCCAGCAGGCCCAGCGGGAGTTGGGATGAGCAGTTCTTC. Translating gives CASRPSGSWDEQFF.